Listed below are T cell receptor beta chains from one sample, sequenced in a study of Graves' ophthalmopathy and Graves' hyperthyroidism. TCRdb passed the multiplex PCR reads through MiXCR, listing each CDR3 protein once. The table includes about 1.2 million distinct CDR3 sequences, about two fifths detected once. Sample: peripheral blood or thyroid tissue (not recorded which). These receptors all stem from an adult man with Graves' hyperthyroidism. Each CDR3 is given with its conserved first and last residue. Each record gives: V gene, J gene, clone size, D gene, CDR3 protein, CDR3 DNA. The D gene is left open where the match is weak. Rows may omit the clone size; those that give it use once, few, many or a size class.

TRBV24-1,TRBJ2-1,-,TRBD1,CATSGTVNYNEQFF,TGTGCCACCTCCGGGACAGTAAACTACAATGAGCAGTTCTTC
TRBV20-1,TRBJ2-5,many,-,CSAHQETQYF,TGCAGTGCTCACCAAGAGACCCAGTACTTC
TRBV2,TRBJ2-7,-,TRBD1,CASRDRATSEQYF,TGTGCCAGCCGGGACAGGGCGACCTCCGAGCAGTACTTC
TRBV6-2/TRBV6-3,TRBJ2-7,once,TRBD2,CASSYTETSLYEQYF,TGTGCCAGCAGTTATACGGAGACTAGCCTCTACGAGCAGTACTTC
TRBV5-1,TRBJ2-2,many,-,CASRVEGAGELFF,TGCGCCAGCAGAGTTGAAGGGGCAGGGGAGCTGTTTTTT
TRBV4-2,TRBJ2-5,many,-,CASSQTSWETQYF,TGTGCCAGCAGCCAGACTAGTTGGGAGACCCAGTACTTC
TRBV5-1,TRBJ2-2,-,-,CASSQLSTGELFF,TGCGCCAGCAGCCAACTTTCGACCGGGGAGCTGTTTTTT
TRBV15,TRBJ2-5,many,TRBD2,CATSRVGAGVLETQYF,TGTGCCACCAGCAGAGTAGGAGCGGGAGTCTTAGAGACCCAGTACTTC
TRBV10-3,TRBJ2-5,many,-,CAISESRETQYF,TGTGCCATCAGTGAGTCGCGAGAGACCCAGTACTTC
TRBV19,TRBJ2-7,many,-,CARDSDSSYEQYF,TGTGCCAGAGATTCGGACAGCTCCTACGAGCAGTACTTC
TRBV5-1,TRBJ2-3,once,-,CASRPRSTDTQYF,TGCGCCAGCAGACCGAGGTCCACAGATACGCAGTATTTT
TRBV6-1,TRBJ2-7,many,-,CASSRAVRSYEQYF,TGTGCCAGCAGTAGAGCGGTCAGGTCCTACGAGCAGTACTTC
TRBV7-2,TRBJ2-5,many,-,CASTTMGRMGETQYF,TGTGCCAGCACCACAATGGGTAGAATGGGAGAGACCCAGTACTTC
TRBV9,TRBJ2-7,many,-,CASSVEGLGEQYF,TGTGCCAGCAGCGTAGAGGGCCTCGGGGAGCAGTACTTC
TRBV4-3,TRBJ1-2,-,-,CASSHPGGRDYGYTF,TGCGCCAGCAGCCACCCCGGGGGCCGGGACTATGGCTACACCTTC
TRBV2,TRBJ1-2,few,TRBD1,CASSGQGWDGYTF,TGTGCCAGCAGTGGACAGGGTTGGGATGGCTACACCTTC
TRBV7-8,TRBJ2-6,-,TRBD2,CDSSLELAGGPFGANVLTF,TGTGACAGCAGCTTGGAGTTAGCGGGGGGCCCATTCGGGGCCAACGTCCTGACTTTC
TRBV4-1,TRBJ1-5,-,-,CASSQDGAFQPQHF,TGCGCCAGCAGCCAAGACGGGGCTTTTCAGCCCCAGCATTTT
TRBV12-3/TRBV12-4,TRBJ1-4,-,-,CASSLGTAGREKLFF,TGTGCCAGCAGTTTAGGAACAGCTGGGCGTGAAAAACTGTTTTTT
TRBV3-1,TRBJ2-5,many,TRBD2,CASRGRLAGGQETQYF,TGTGCCAGCAGGGGTCGGCTAGCGGGGGGGCAAGAGACCCAGTACTTC
TRBV6-2/TRBV6-3,TRBJ1-5,few,-,CASSYSMANQPQHF,TGTGCCAGCAGTTACTCGATGGCTAATCAGCCCCAGCATTTT
TRBV7-8,TRBJ2-5,-,TRBD1,CASSTLLTGLTPTTGGLETQYF,TGTGCCAGCAGTACCCTACTGACGGGACTTACCCCGACGACAGGGGGGTTGGAGACCCAGTACTTC
TRBV6-5,TRBJ1-1,-,-,CASGGGAGNTEAFF,TGTGCCAGCGGGGGGGGGGCTGGAAACACTGAAGCTTTCTTT
TRBV20-1,TRBJ2-7,many,-,CSAKARNGEQYF,TGCAGTGCCAAGGCCAGGAACGGCGAGCAGTACTTC
TRBV20-1,TRBJ2-6,-,TRBD2,CSATSGTSGRRSGANVLTF,TGCAGTGCAACCTCCGGGACTAGCGGGAGGCGCTCTGGGGCCAACGTCCTGACTTTC
TRBV29-1,TRBJ2-2,many,TRBD1,CSPGQFTGELFF,TGCAGCCCGGGACAGTTCACCGGGGAGCTGTTTTTT
TRBV29-1,TRBJ1-1,-,-,CSGAGDLNTEAFF,TGCAGCGGTGCAGGGGATCTGAACACTGAAGCTTTCTTT
TRBV4-3,TRBJ1-3,-,-,CASSQVGPGNTIYF,TGCGCCAGCAGCCAAGTGGGGCCCGGAAACACCATATATTTT
TRBV7-8,TRBJ2-7,many,-,CASSPRGGRDEQYF,TGTGCCAGCAGCCCCCGGGGAGGACGGGACGAGCAGTACTTC
TRBV2,TRBJ2-2,many,-,CASSVGQGFIGELFF,TGTGCCAGCAGTGTAGGCCAGGGCTTCATCGGGGAGCTGTTTTTT
TRBV20-1,TRBJ2-5,-,-,CSAYPQETQYF,TGCAGTGCTTACCCACAAGAGACCCAGTACTTC
TRBV2,TRBJ1-2,few,-,CASSFYGRVTSYGYTF,TGTGCCAGCAGTTTTTACGGCAGGGTGACCTCCTATGGCTACACCTTC
TRBV2,TRBJ2-5,many,-,CASSAHAGSEETQYF,TGTGCCAGCAGCGCCCACGCGGGGTCTGAAGAGACCCAGTACTTC
TRBV19,TRBJ2-7,-,TRBD1,CASSPGQASSGQYF,TGTGCCAGTAGTCCGGGACAGGCGTCCTCGGGGCAGTACTTC
TRBV2,TRBJ1-2,many,TRBD1,CASSEAGQQVYGYTF,TGTGCCAGCAGTGAAGCGGGACAGCAAGTCTATGGCTACACCTTC
TRBV12-3/TRBV12-4,TRBJ1-2,few,-,CASSLYRGNGYTF,TGTGCCAGCAGTTTATATAGGGGGAATGGCTACACCTTC
TRBV10-3,TRBJ1-6,many,-,CAISESRNSYNSPLHF,TGTGCCATCAGTGAGTCAAGGAACTCCTATAATTCACCCCTCCACTTT
TRBV7-8,TRBJ1-6,many,-,CASSSDSSVGLSPLHF,TGTGCCAGCAGCTCGGACTCTTCGGTTGGTTTGTCACCCCTCCACTTT
TRBV29-1,TRBJ2-5,few,-,CSVEDREAETQYF,TGCAGCGTTGAAGATCGAGAAGCAGAGACCCAGTACTTC
TRBV12-3/TRBV12-4,TRBJ2-2,many,-,CASSLNIGELFF,TGTGCCAGCAGTCTGAACATCGGGGAGCTGTTTTTT
TRBV27,TRBJ1-2,few,-,CASGPSEGAVYGYTF,TGTGCCAGCGGTCCCTCGGAGGGCGCCGTCTATGGCTACACCTTC
TRBV5-6,TRBJ1-6,-,-,CASSLEGSGSPLHF,TGTGCCAGCAGCTTGGAGGGTAGCGGGTCACCCCTCCACTTT
TRBV7-8,TRBJ2-5,many,-,CASSSRPGRGETQYF,TGTGCCAGCAGCTCACGGCCGGGACGCGGAGAGACCCAGTACTTC
TRBV29-1,TRBJ1-2,-,-,CSVLSWEHGYTF,-
TRBV6-5,TRBJ1-2,-,-,CASSYFPGLYGYTF,TGTGCCAGCAGTTACTTTCCAGGTCTCTATGGCTACACCTTC
TRBV12-3/TRBV12-4,TRBJ1-1,few,TRBD1,CASSLWGTGTEAFF,TGTGCCAGCAGTTTATGGGGGACAGGCACTGAAGCTTTCTTT
TRBV19,TRBJ1-1,many,TRBD1,CASRTPGDRPNTEAFF,TGTGCCAGTAGGACTCCGGGGGACAGACCGAACACTGAAGCTTTCTTT
TRBV10-2,TRBJ1-1,few,-,CASSASPMNTEAFF,TGTGCCAGCTCAGCGAGCCCCATGAACACTGAAGCTTTCTTT
TRBV20-1,TRBJ1-6,-,TRBD1,CSAMGQGNSPLHF,TGCAGTGCTATGGGACAGGGGAATTCACCCCTCCACTTT
TRBV7-9,TRBJ1-4,-,-,CASSQGGRVANEKLFF,TGTGCCAGCAGCCAAGGGGGACGGGTGGCTAATGAAAAACTGTTTTTT
TRBV11-2,TRBJ1-1,many,-,CASSLTAMNTEAFF,TGTGCCAGCAGCTTAACAGCCATGAACACTGAAGCTTTCTTT
TRBV12-3/TRBV12-4,TRBJ1-2,-,-,CASSLEGNLRGYTF,TGTGCCAGCAGTTTGGAAGGAAATTTGCGCGGCTACACCTTC
TRBV20-1,TRBJ2-7,-,-,CSARPTGISYEQYF,TGCAGTGCTAGACCCACAGGGATTTCCTACGAGCAGTACTTC
TRBV20-1,TRBJ1-1,-,-,CSARVPGRETEAFF,TGCAGTGCTAGAGTTCCAGGGAGGGAGACTGAAGCTTTCTTT
TRBV7-2,TRBJ1-1,-,-,CAWRQENAEAFF,TGTGCCTGGAGACAGGAGAACGCTGAAGCTTTCTTT
TRBV11-2,TRBJ1-2,many,-,CASSLGVLRGGYTF,TGTGCCAGCAGCTTAGGGGTGCTTCGCGGTGGCTACACCTTC
TRBV29-1,TRBJ2-5,-,-,CSVANRVEQGETQYF,TGCAGCGTCGCTAACAGGGTTGAGCAAGGAGAGACCCAGTACTTC
TRBV7-9,TRBJ2-7,-,TRBD1,CASSTGQAREQYF,TGTGCCAGCAGCACAGGACAGGCGCGGGAGCAGTACTTC
TRBV2,TRBJ2-5,many,-,CASSVGLAETQYF,TGTGCCAGCAGTGTTGGGTTAGCTGAGACCCAGTACTTC
TRBV6-6,TRBJ2-7,-,-,CASSYPTPYEQYF,TGTGCCAGCAGTTACCCCACGCCCTACGAGCAGTACTTC